The source of this T cell receptor (beta chain) is a study of blood T cell repertoires in COVID-19. Sequencing was performed with immunoSEQ multiplex PCR; in TCRdb, only in-frame clones are kept and a portion is missing. The sample carries fewer than 85,000 clones, roughly 90% recorded once. The CDR3 loop spans 15 amino acids. CDR1 and CDR2 from the germline V gene are LNHDA and SQIVND (reference sequence). V was clipped by 3 bases and J by 7 bases; unmatched bases: 6. This sequence originates from a human donor in a cohort sampled during active COVID-19. The chain combines TRBV19 with TRBJ2-3, with 11 bases aligning to TRBD2. Specimen: peripheral blood. The CDR3 loop reads CASSILSGGENTQYF. CDR3 in DNA: TGTGCCAGTAGTATTCTTAGCGGGGGGGAAAATACGCAGTATTTT.